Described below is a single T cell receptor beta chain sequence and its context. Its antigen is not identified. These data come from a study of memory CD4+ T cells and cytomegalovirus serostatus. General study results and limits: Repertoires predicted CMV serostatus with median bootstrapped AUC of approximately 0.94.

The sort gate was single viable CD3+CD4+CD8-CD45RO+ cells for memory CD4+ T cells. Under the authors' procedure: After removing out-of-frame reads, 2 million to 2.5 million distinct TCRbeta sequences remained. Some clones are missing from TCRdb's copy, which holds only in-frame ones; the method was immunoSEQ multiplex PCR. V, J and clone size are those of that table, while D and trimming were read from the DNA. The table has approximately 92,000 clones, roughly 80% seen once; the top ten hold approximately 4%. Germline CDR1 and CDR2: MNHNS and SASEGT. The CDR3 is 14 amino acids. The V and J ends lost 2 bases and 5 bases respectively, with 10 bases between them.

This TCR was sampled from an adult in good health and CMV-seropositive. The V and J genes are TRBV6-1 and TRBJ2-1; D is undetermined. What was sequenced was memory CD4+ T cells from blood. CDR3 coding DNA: TGTGCCAGCAGTGAATTTGTTAGCAACAATGAGCAGTTCTTC. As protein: CASSEFVSNNEQFF.